The T cell receptor beta chain under discussion was sequenced for a study of PD-L1 blockade in urothelial cancer. Germline V gene lookup returns CDR1 LGHNA and CDR2 YSLEER. This CDR3 spans 15 amino acids. V lost 0 bases to trimming and J lost 1 base, with 8 bases between them. Time point given: pretreatment peripheral blood. Synthetic templates analogous to TCR were spiked into all PCRs individually. Sequenced by immunoSEQ multiplex PCR; TCRdb stores in-frame clones only, minus some. The sample lists 95,000 or so clones, more than 75% occurring once. The chain links TRBV4-3 to TRBJ2-3; TRBD1 might be the D (5 bases). The clonotype was recovered from a man aged 55 to 70 with urothelial cancer. The sample consisted of PBMCs, taken around atezolizumab (anti-PD-L1) treatment. CDR3 coding DNA: TGCGCCAGCAGCCAAGACAGGGTCCGCACAGATACGCAGTATTTT. Amino acid sequence: CASSQDRVRTDTQYF.